Below, 18 T cell receptor beta chains from the same sample are listed, as sequenced in a study of blood T cell repertoires in COVID-19. Data came from immunoSEQ multiplex PCR; TCRdb stores just in-frame clones and leaves some out. In the table there are 100,000 to 150,000 clones, approximately 90% of which are singletons. Sequencing was performed on peripheral blood. These receptors all come from a man aged 45-60 years with acute or convalescent COVID-19.

The chain couples TRBV18 to TRBJ2-1; TRBD1 aligns across 11 bases. The CDR3 covers 17 residues. Germline lookup yields CDR1 KGHSH and CDR2 LQKENI. The junction had 8 bases not matched to a gene; V was cut back by 0 bases and J by 7 bases. Written as DNA, the CDR3 is TGTGCCAGCTCACCACCGTCGGGGACAGGGGGTAGGAATGAGCAGTTCTTC. Residues: CASSPPSGTGGRNEQFF.

J is TRBJ2-2 and V is TRBV6-4; 9 positions match TRBD2. Losses at the gene ends were 5 bases for V and 5 bases for J; bases not matched to a gene: 12. The CDR3 is 17 amino acids. The germline V gene has CDR1 MRHNA and CDR2 SNTAGT. The CDR3 here is CASSPTTGTSRTGELFF. The CDR3 region has the DNA TGTGCCAGCAGTCCTACCACCGGGACTAGCAGAACCGGGGAGCTGTTTTTT.

The V and J genes are TRBV10-3 and TRBJ2-1, with TRBD2 identical over 8 bases. The CDR3 has 14 residues. J lost 3 bases, V lost 10 bases, and 8 bases had no gene match. Germline-derived CDR1 and CDR2 are ENHRY and SYGVKD. CDR3 sequence (DNA): TGTGCCACCTACGCCGGGGGGGGCTACAATGAGCAGTTCTTC. Translation gives CATYAGGGYNEQFF.

This clone was found once. J is TRBJ2-2 and V is TRBV7-8, with D perhaps TRBD1 (6 bases). Trimming shortened V by 2 bases and J by 0 bases, and 19 bases separated the two germline ends. Per the germline V gene, CDR1 is SGHVS and CDR2 is FQNEAQ. The CDR3 is made up of 19 amino acids. The CDR3, as DNA: TGTGCCAGCAGCTTATCCCGGGACATCCTTTCCGCGAACACCGGGGAGCTGTTTTTT. It codes for CASSLSRDILSANTGELFF.

Worth noting for this clone: The junction does not match germline at one end; this may be a read error. The CDR3 DNA follows: TGTGCCAGCAGTTGGGGACAGGCAAAACCAGCGCACTTC. Translating it yields CASSWGQAKPAHF. V usage is TRBV6-6 and J usage is TRBJ2-5, with 8 bases identical to TRBD1. Germline V gene sequence: CDR1 MNHNY, CDR2 SVGAGI (reference sequence). The CDR3 spans 13 residues.

The gene calls are TRBV4-3 and TRBJ1-2; D possibly corresponds to TRBD1 (5 bases). The V end lost 1 base, the J end lost 0 bases, and 9 bases lay between the germline ends. Germline CDR1 reads LGHNA; CDR2 reads YSLEER. The CDR3 covers 15 residues. The CDR3 sequence: CASSQAGLANYGYTF. CDR3 DNA: TGCGCCAGCAGCCAAGCAGGGTTGGCTAACTATGGCTACACCTTC.

The rearrangement joins TRBV11-3 to TRBJ2-7, with 9 bases identical to TRBD1. The CDR3 runs 16 residues. Germline CDR1 SGHNT, CDR2 YENEEA. J lost 3 bases, V lost 0 bases, and 6 bases had no gene match. The CDR3 is CASSLEGPGQGYEQYF. The CDR3 DNA reads as TGTGCCAGCAGCTTAGAAGGACCGGGACAGGGCTACGAGCAGTACTTC.

The CDR3 coding sequence is TGTGCCAGCAGCGTAGGGGCAGGGCTGGATACTGAAGCTTTCTTT. It specifies CASSVGAGLDTEAFF. The chain joins TRBV9 to TRBJ1-1; D possibly corresponds to TRBD1 (5 bases). CDR3 size: 15 residues. The ends were cut back, 0 bases at V and 5 bases at J, with 14 bases in the middle. CDR1 is SGDLS and CDR2 is YYNGEE in the germline V gene. The complete variable domain, with remaining parts taken from reference TRBV9 and TRBJ1-1, reads DSGVTQTPKHLITATGQRVTLRCSPRSGDLSVYWYQQSLDQGLQFLIQYYNGEERAKGNILERFSAQQFPDLHSELNLSSLELGDSALYFCASSVGAGLDTEAFFGQGTRLTVV.

The V call is TRBV5-8, the J call TRBJ1-5; 9 bases line up with TRBD1. Looked up from germline, CDR1 is SGHTS and CDR2 is YDEGEE. With 4 bases clipped from V and 8 bases from J, the junction kept 10 bases outside the gene matches. The CDR3 length is 15 residues. This CDR3 reads CASSQGQGTGEPQHF. CDR3 DNA sequence: TGTGCCAGCAGCCAGGGACAGGGAACCGGGGAGCCCCAGCATTTT.

The chain employs TRBV11-2 and TRBJ2-5; D is ambiguous. The germline V and J ends were trimmed by 5 bases and 5 bases, with 6 bases remaining between them. Germline CDR1 and CDR2: SGHAT and FQNNGV. CDR3 length: 11 amino acids. DNA for the CDR3: TGTGCCAGCAGCACATCCGAGACCCAGTACTTC. It translates to CASSTSETQYF.

The chain recombines TRBV19 with TRBJ1-5; D is unresolved. This CDR3 is 12 amino acids long. The V end was cut by 5 bases, the J end by 3 bases, with 5 bases between. Per germline, CDR1 LNHDA and CDR2 SQIVND (reference sequence). CDR3 in DNA: TGTGCCAGTAGTCCGGTCAATCAGCCCCAGCATTTT. It is translated as CASSPVNQPQHF.

V and J are TRBV19 and TRBJ2-7, with TRBD2 as a possible D gene (5 bases). Germline lookup yields CDR1 LNHDA and CDR2 SQIVND (reference sequence). V lost 6 bases and J lost 3, with 12 bases in between. The CDR3 extends over 13 amino acids. The CDR3: CASRGSSGYEQYF. The CDR3 region has the DNA TGTGCCAGTAGGGGTAGCAGCGGCTACGAGCAGTACTTC. The full variable domain, its missing parts supplied by reference TRBV19 and TRBJ2-7, is DGGITQSPKYLFRKEGQNVTLSCEQNLNHDAMYWYRQDPGQGLRLIYYSQIVNDFQKGDIAEGYSVSREKKESFPLTVTSAQKNPTAFYLCASRGSSGYEQYFGPGTRLTVT.

The J gene is TRBJ2-7, the V gene TRBV19; TRBD1 might be the D (6 bases). CDR1 LNHDA and CDR2 SQIVND come from the germline V gene (reference sequence). With 3 bases removed from V and 3 bases from J, the gap between germline ends came to 12 bases. This CDR3 is built from 14 residues. Here the CDR3 reads CASSIRGPLYEQYF. CDR3 nucleotides: TGTGCCAGTAGTATCAGGGGACCCCTCTACGAGCAGTACTTC.

The V gene is TRBV2, the J gene TRBJ1-1; no reliable D call. Germline CDR1 reads SNHLY; CDR2 reads FYNNEI. Trimming took off 9 bases at V and 0 bases at J, with 17 bases between the two ends. The CDR3 spans 15 residues. CDR3 amino acids: CARGFGGLMNTEAFF. In DNA form, the CDR3 reads TGTGCCAGAGGGTTCGGCGGACTAATGAACACTGAAGCTTTCTTT.

This chain connects TRBV6-5 to TRBJ1-6; 8 bases match TRBD1. This CDR3 has 16 amino acids. CDR1 and CDR2 (germline): MNHEY, SVGAGI. Trimming took 1 base from V and 7 from J; bases not matched to a gene: 6. The chain's CDR3 is CASSYLGQGGNSPLHF. CDR3 coding DNA: TGTGCCAGCAGTTACTTAGGACAGGGAGGGAATTCACCCCTCCACTTT.

The genes are TRBV7-9 and TRBJ2-5; possibly TRBD2 for D (6 bases). The CDR3 extends over 15 amino acids. Germline assignment: CDR1 SEHNR and CDR2 FQNEAQ (reference sequence). V lost 1 base to trimming and J lost 5 bases, with 14 bases between them. The CDR3 sequence: CASSLDGGLGETQYF. DNA of the CDR3: TGTGCCAGCAGCTTAGACGGGGGACTGGGGGAGACCCAGTACTTC.

V is TRBV6-5 and J is TRBJ1-5; tentative D call: TRBD1 (6 bases). Germline assignment: CDR1 MNHEY and CDR2 SVGAGI. The CDR3 runs 14 residues. Trimming stripped 5 bases from V and 7 bases from J, with 15 bases between. In DNA, the CDR3 is TGTGCCAGCAGTCCTACAGGGTGGGGGCAGCCCCAGCATTTT. It yields the protein CASSPTGWGQPQHF.

The J gene is TRBJ1-4, the V gene TRBV5-1; no clear D. The V gene lost 0 bases and the J gene lost 10 bases, with 16 bases spanning the gap. The CDR3 totals 15 residues. The germline V gene encodes CDR1 SGHRS and CDR2 YFSETQ. The CDR3 loop reads CASSLETGGMAKLFF. DNA of the CDR3: TGCGCCAGCAGCTTGGAAACGGGCGGGATGGCAAAACTGTTTTTT.